The clone carrying this TCR beta chain has ten or more counts. TCRdb fed the 5' RACE reads into MiXCR, producing one record per CDR3 protein. In the table there are a few hundred thousand distinct CDR3 sequences, roughly 9.5% of which are singletons. This entry belongs to a study of identical twins. The CDR3 runs to 15 residues. Trimming stripped 6 bases from V and 5 bases from J, with 17 bases between. Germline V gene lookup returns CDR1 LGHNA and CDR2 YSLEER. This sample was shared with a second study, whose subject was yellow fever vaccine responses in identical twins.

This clonotype was obtained from a woman between 18 and 29 years old in good health. The material sequenced was PBMCs. The chain employs TRBV4-3 and TRBJ2-1; TRBD1 is a possible D gene (6 bases). The CDR3 DNA sequence: TGCGCCAGCAGTGACAGGAGTAACCCCAACAATGAGCAGTTCTTC. It is translated as CASSDRSNPNNEQFF.